Each of the 27 T cell receptor beta chains below was sequenced from the same sample in a study of cytomegalovirus exposure and HLA in healthy donors. Sequenced by immunoSEQ multiplex PCR; TCRdb stores in-frame clones only, minus some. The sample shows 120,000 to 150,000 clones, approximately 86% of them seen only once. Sequenced input: PBMCs. The receptors shown here come from a man aged 18-30 years in good health and CMV-seropositive.

This CDR3 is CATSLRGPSYEQYF. The CDR3 bases are TGTGCCACCTCTCTCAGGGGGCCCTCCTACGAGCAGTACTTC. V is TRBV27 and J is TRBJ2-7, with TRBD1 matching over 8 bases. The germline V gene has CDR1 MNHEY and CDR2 SMNVEV (reference sequence). The CDR3 consists of 14 residues. V lost 10 bases to trimming and J lost 0 bases; unmatched junction nucleotides: 8.

This chain uses TRBV2 with TRBJ2-7, with 7 bases matching TRBD1. CDR1 and CDR2 from the germline V gene are SNHLY and FYNNEI. This CDR3 is 12 amino acids long. Trimming took 5 bases from V and 3 from J; bases not matched to a gene: 1. The CDR3 loop is CASSRDSYEQYF. The CDR3, as DNA: TGTGCCAGCAGTCGGGACAGCTACGAGCAGTACTTC.

The rearrangement uses TRBV5-1 and TRBJ1-2; tentative D call: TRBD1 (5 bases). The V end was cut by 1 base, the J end by 0 bases, with 10 bases between. The germline V gene has CDR1 SGHRS and CDR2 YFSETQ. The CDR3 consists of 15 residues. The CDR3, as DNA: TGCGCCAGCAGCTTGTCCGGACATTCTAACTATGGCTACACCTTC. It codes for CASSLSGHSNYGYTF.

The chain is built from TRBV30 and TRBJ1-2, with D maybe TRBD1 (5 bases). Germline CDR1 GTSNPN, CDR2 SVGIG (reference sequence). V lost 7 bases to trimming and J lost 6 bases, with 18 bases between them. CDR3 length: 13 residues. CDR3 region: CASEARGQDGYTF. The CDR3 coding sequence is TGTGCCTCCGAAGCGCGGGGCCAAGATGGCTACACCTTC.

This chain connects TRBV11-3 to TRBJ2-5; TRBD2 is a possible D gene (5 bases). With 5 bases removed from V and 5 bases from J, the gap between germline ends came to 18 bases. This CDR3 has 15 amino acids. Germline V gene lookup returns CDR1 SGHNT and CDR2 YENEEA. The CDR3 loop reads CASSPRPPPGETQYF. The DNA of the CDR3 is TGTGCCAGCAGCCCCCGGCCCCCCCCGGGGGAGACCCAGTACTTC.

The rearrangement joins TRBV27 to TRBJ1-2, with 7 nucleotides matching TRBD1. V lost 4 bases, J lost 3 bases, and 5 bases stayed unmatched. The CDR3 loop spans 14 amino acids. CDR1 and CDR2 (germline): MNHEY, SMNVEV (reference sequence). In DNA form, the CDR3 reads TGTGCCAGCAGTTCCGGCAGGGGGGACTATGGCTACACCTTC. Translating gives CASSSGRGDYGYTF.

This chain links TRBV9 with TRBJ1-1; D unresolved. V lost 4 bases, J lost 1 base, and 5 bases lay in between. This CDR3 comprises 12 residues. CDR1 is SGDLS, CDR2 YYNGEE, per germline. The CDR3 loop reads CASSSRNTEAFF. Written as DNA, the CDR3 is TGTGCCAGCAGCTCGAGGAACACTGAAGCTTTCTTT.

V is TRBV11-3 and J is TRBJ2-5, with 15 bases matching TRBD2. Germline assignment: CDR1 SGHNT and CDR2 YENEEA. The CDR3 loop spans 17 amino acids. V shed 5 bases, J shed 1 base, and the junction held 5 bases outside the gene matches. CDR3 loop: CASSKGTSGRIQETQYF. The CDR3 bases are TGTGCCAGCAGCAAAGGGACTAGCGGGAGGATCCAAGAGACCCAGTACTTC.

This chain joins TRBV29-1 and TRBJ1-1; TRBD1 aligns across 11 bases. The V and J ends lost 6 bases and 4 bases, in that order; junction bases with no gene match: 7. Germline V gene lookup returns CDR1 SQVTM and CDR2 ANQGSEA. The CDR3 runs to 14 residues. The CDR3 DNA follows: TGCAGCGTGGCTCGAGGGACAGGGGGCACTGAAGCTTTCTTT. Protein: CSVARGTGGTEAFF.

The CDR3 sequence: CASRPLRQVQDEQYF. The CDR3 DNA sequence: TGTGCCAGCAGACCCCTGAGACAGGTCCAGGACGAGCAGTACTTC. The J gene is TRBJ2-7, the V gene TRBV27; the D gene is possibly TRBD1 (6 bases). The V end was cut by 6 bases, the J end by 5 bases, with 20 bases between. Germline V gene lookup returns CDR1 MNHEY and CDR2 SMNVEV (reference sequence). The CDR3 consists of 15 residues.

The V gene is TRBV10-3, the J gene TRBJ2-1, with 14 bases aligning to TRBD2. The ends lost 2 bases at V and 10 bases at J; junction bases unmatched: 4. The CDR3 extends over 15 amino acids. From germline, CDR1 is ENHRY and CDR2 SYGVKD. CDR3 protein: CAISEGLAGGWEQFF. The CDR3 region has the DNA TGTGCCATCAGTGAGGGACTAGCGGGAGGTTGGGAGCAGTTCTTC.

The genes are TRBV6-6 and TRBJ2-7, with TRBD2 as a possible D gene (5 bases). Between the trimmed V and J ends, which lost 3 bases and 3 bases, there was a span of 12 bases. The CDR3 is 14 amino acids. CDR1 is MNHNY and CDR2 is SVGAGI in the germline V gene (reference sequence). CDR3 in DNA: TGTGCCAGCAGTTATTTGGGAGCCCGCTACGAGCAGTACTTC. Translating gives CASSYLGARYEQYF.

The rearrangement links TRBV2 to TRBJ2-1, with D maybe TRBD1 (6 bases). Germline assignment: CDR1 SNHLY and CDR2 FYNNEI. V was trimmed by 10 bases and J by 0 bases, leaving 13 bases between them. The CDR3 runs 14 residues. CDR3 nucleotides: TGTGCCACCAAGGGGGTCAGCTCCTACAATGAGCAGTTCTTC. As protein: CATKGVSSYNEQFF.

The chain carries TRBV6-5 and TRBJ1-5, with 7 bases lining up with TRBD1. Trimming cost V 0 bases and J 5 bases; bases outside gene matches: 1. This CDR3 has 14 amino acids. Germline lookup yields CDR1 MNHEY and CDR2 SVGAGI. The CDR3 loop is CASSYSRGYQPQHF. Here the CDR3 DNA reads TGTGCCAGCAGTTACTCCAGGGGGTATCAGCCCCAGCATTTT.

The CDR3 loop is CASSSSWTGGDEQYF. DNA of the CDR3: TGCGCCAGCAGCTCGTCCTGGACAGGGGGGGACGAGCAGTACTTC. V usage is TRBV5-1 and J usage is TRBJ2-7, with 10 bases that match TRBD1. Trimming at V came to 3 bases and at J to 5 bases, leaving 8 bases not matched to a gene. This CDR3 has 15 amino acids. In germline, CDR1 is SGHRS, CDR2 YFSETQ.

This clone has only a few counts. The chain combines TRBV27 with TRBJ2-7; TRBD1 might be the D (6 bases). V dropped 6 bases and J dropped 6 bases, with 9 bases sitting between them. The CDR3 length is 11 residues. The germline V gene encodes CDR1 MNHEY and CDR2 SMNVEV (reference sequence). CDR3 loop: CASRWDTEQYF. The CDR3 DNA reads as TGTGCCAGCAGGTGGGACACCGAGCAGTACTTC.

The chain combines TRBV7-9 with TRBJ2-7; 7 bases are a match to TRBD1. The V segment lost 4 bases and the J segment 4 bases; nucleotides outside the gene matches: 19. Germline lookup yields CDR1 SEHNR and CDR2 FQNEAQ (reference sequence). The CDR3 is 18 amino acids. The CDR3 DNA is TGTGCCAGCAGCTCTTTAGTACTAGGGACAGAAGACGATTACGAGCAGTACTTC. Its protein is CASSSLVLGTEDDYEQYF.

The chain links TRBV13 to TRBJ1-1; D is possibly TRBD1 (6 bases). This CDR3 spans 15 amino acids. V was trimmed by 6 bases and J by 1 base, leaving 15 bases between them. Germline lookup yields CDR1 PRHDT and CDR2 FYEKMQ (reference sequence). CDR3 protein: CASSPRGGWNTEAFF. The CDR3 bases are TGTGCCAGCAGTCCCAGGGGCGGGTGGAACACTGAAGCTTTCTTT.

The gene calls are TRBV5-4 and TRBJ2-7; the match to TRBD1 covers 9 bases. With 3 bases clipped from V and 4 bases from J, the junction kept 14 bases outside the gene matches. This CDR3 region has 17 residues. In germline, CDR1 is SGHNT, CDR2 YYREEE (reference sequence). CDR3 DNA: TGTGCCAGCAGCTCACAGGAGGTCCGGGACAGGGAGTACGAGCAGTACTTC. It translates to CASSSQEVRDREYEQYF. The full variable domain, in which reference TRBV5-4 and TRBJ2-7 provide the parts outside the CDR3, is ETGVTQSPTHLIKTRGQQVTLRCSSQSGHNTVSWYQQALGQGPQFIFQYYREEENGRGNFPPRFSGLQFPNYSSELNVNALELDDSALYLCASSSQEVRDREYEQYFGPGTRLTVT.

This clone came up a few times. The rearrangement joins TRBV19 to TRBJ2-7, with 9 bases that match TRBD2. Germline values: CDR1 LNHDA, CDR2 SQIVND (reference sequence). Trimming at V came to 5 bases and at J to 4 bases, leaving 6 bases not matched to a gene. The length of the CDR3 is 14 residues. The chain's CDR3 is CASSASGRIYEQYF. CDR3 DNA: TGTGCCAGTAGTGCAAGCGGGAGGATTTACGAGCAGTACTTC.

The CDR3 protein is CASSFGVSATSYNEQFF. CDR3 nucleotides: TGTGCCAGCAGTTTTGGGGTTAGCGCTACCTCCTACAATGAGCAGTTCTTC. The chain has TRBV27 and TRBJ2-1; perhaps TRBD2 as D (5 bases). The CDR3 sequence is 17 residues long. Trimming took off 3 bases at V and 0 bases at J, with 15 bases between the two ends. The V gene's germline CDR1 is MNHEY and CDR2 SMNVEV (reference sequence).

V and J are TRBV19 and TRBJ1-3, with D unclear. CDR1 LNHDA and CDR2 SQIVND come from the germline V gene (reference sequence). V lost 0 bases and J 0 bases, leaving 12 bases between the germline ends. The CDR3 consists of 17 residues. The CDR3 DNA is TGTGCCAGTAGTATAGATCTACTAGAGAGCTCTGGAAACACCATATATTTT. Translation gives CASSIDLLESSGNTIYF.

The rearrangement links TRBV13 to TRBJ2-1, with D tentatively TRBD1 (5 bases). CDR3 size: 16 residues. The V gene lost 0 bases and the J gene lost 0 bases, with 9 bases spanning the gap. The germline V gene encodes CDR1 PRHDT and CDR2 FYEKMQ (reference sequence). The CDR3 region has the DNA TGTGCCAGCAGCTTAGGGGCAGGGCCCTCCTACAATGAGCAGTTCTTC. It encodes CASSLGAGPSYNEQFF.

This chain connects TRBV18 to TRBJ2-1; TRBD2 aligns across 9 bases. The V gene end was trimmed by 2 bases and the J gene end by 4 bases; junction bases not matched to a gene: 12. This CDR3 spans 18 amino acids. CDR1 and CDR2 from the germline V gene are KGHSH and LQKENI. The CDR3 reads CASSPTAISRGGYNEQFF. The CDR3 bases are TGTGCCAGCTCACCAACGGCGATCTCGCGGGGGGGGTACAATGAGCAGTTCTTC.

The rearrangement links TRBV19 to TRBJ1-1, with 7 bases aligning to TRBD1. V was pared by 4 bases and J by 2 bases, with 4 bases of the junction left unmatched. The CDR3 loop spans 14 amino acids. Per germline, CDR1 LNHDA and CDR2 SQIVND (reference sequence). In DNA, the CDR3 is TGTGCCAGTAGTACCGGGACAGTCAACACTGAAGCTTTCTTT. This codes for CASSTGTVNTEAFF. Full variable domain (missing parts from reference TRBV19 and TRBJ1-1): DGGITQSPKYLFRKEGQNVTLSCEQNLNHDAMYWYRQDPGQGLRLIYYSQIVNDFQKGDIAEGYSVSREKKESFPLTVTSAQKNPTAFYLCASSTGTVNTEAFFGQGTRLTVV.

J is TRBJ2-2 and V is TRBV18, with 12 bases fitting TRBD2. Trimming at V came to 1 base and at J to 3 bases, leaving 3 bases not matched to a gene. The germline gives CDR1 KGHSH, CDR2 LQKENI. The CDR3 is made up of 17 amino acids. CDR3 sequence: CASSPLGLAGDTGELFF. CDR3 DNA: TGTGCCAGCTCACCACTGGGACTAGCGGGCGACACCGGGGAGCTGTTTTTT.

The chain is built from TRBV27 and TRBJ1-4; the D gene is possibly TRBD1 (6 bases). The CDR3 spans 15 residues. Germline-derived CDR1 and CDR2 are MNHEY and SMNVEV (reference sequence). Trimming took off 2 bases at V and 8 bases at J, with 15 bases between the two ends. The CDR3 protein is CASSLRGTPWEKLFF. In DNA, the CDR3 is TGTGCCAGCAGTTTACGTGGGACACCCTGGGAAAAACTGTTTTTT.